This T cell receptor beta chain was recovered during a study of blood T cells in healthy people across ages. Alongside a J-beta primer mix, a sample-barcoded 5' primer served in a second PCR lasting about 6 to 11 cycles. Every cDNA was tagged by a template-switch adaptor with 12 random nucleotides. Using its own MiXCR run on the 5' RACE reads, TCRdb lists one record per CDR3 protein. This table holds fewer than 650,000 distinct CDR3 sequences, around 27% found once. This clonotype was found a few times. In germline, CDR1 is MNHEY, CDR2 SMNVEV (reference sequence). The CDR3 consists of 12 residues. These data also featured in a second study, about T cells of mothers and their children. Per that paper: All donors were healthy and Caucasian; they were a few mothers and their six children. For cDNA synthesis, the complete extracted RNA was used (roughly 1.5 ug per 15 ul).

Sequencing input: blood. The source of this sequence is a boy younger than 10 in good health. The rearrangement links TRBV27 to TRBJ2-5; TRBD1 matches 7 bases. Judging by the DNA end, TRBJ2-1 fits better; the J call may be wrong. The DNA for the CDR3 is TGTGCCAGCAGTTCGGGACAGCCCGAGCAGTTCTTC. Amino acids: CASSSGQPEQFF.